The 24 T cell receptor beta chains presented below share a single source sample, sequenced in a study of blood T cell repertoires in COVID-19. Here immunoSEQ multiplex PCR was the method, and the copy in TCRdb shows in-frame clones only, minus some. The sample carries some 90,000 clones, roughly 80% recorded once. Sequenced input: peripheral blood. The source is an older woman with acute or convalescent COVID-19.

V gene TRBV12-3 or TRBV12-4 combines with J gene TRBJ1-6; D uncertain. Between the trimmed V and J ends, which lost 1 base and 12 bases, there was a span of 7 bases. This CDR3 comprises 12 residues. The CDR3 coding sequence is TGTGCCAGCAGTTTAGACGTAGAACCCCTCCACTTT. Its translation: CASSLDVEPLHF.

This clone turned up a few times. The rearrangement joins TRBV10-2 to TRBJ2-3; 9 bases are shared with TRBD1. CDR3 length equals 16 residues. Germline V gene sequence: CDR1 WSHSY, CDR2 SAAADI. After removal of 5 bases from V and 4 bases from J, the junction contained 10 bases not matched to a gene. The CDR3 protein is CASSLTPGQGADTQYF. The CDR3 DNA sequence: TGCGCCAGCAGTTTAACCCCGGGACAGGGTGCAGATACGCAGTATTTT.

This clone was seen a handful of times. The junction departs from germline at one end; a sequencing error may be responsible. The chain has TRBV19 and TRBJ1-3; a weak D match, TRBD1 (6 bases). This CDR3 contains 16 residues. Germline loops: CDR1 LNHDA, CDR2 SQIVND (reference sequence). The CDR3 loop is CASRGGTSRSGNTIYF. DNA for the CDR3: TGTGCCAGCAGGGGAGGGACAAGCCGCTCTGGGAACACCATATATTTT.

The rearrangement joins TRBV5-1 to TRBJ2-3; 10 nucleotides line up with TRBD2. Looked up from germline, CDR1 is SGHRS and CDR2 is YFSETQ. The CDR3 is 15 amino acids. Unmatched junction bases numbered 9, after V lost 4 bases and J lost 7 bases. In nucleotides, the CDR3 is TGCGCCAGCAGCCTGGGGCTAGCGGGAGCATATACGCAGTATTTT. Translation: CASSLGLAGAYTQYF.

The V and J genes are TRBV27 and TRBJ2-1; D is unclear. Germline values: CDR1 MNHEY, CDR2 SMNVEV (reference sequence). The CDR3 sequence is 13 residues long. V was shortened by 5 bases and J by 9 bases, with 14 bases between the two germline ends. For the CDR3, the DNA is TGTGCCAGCAGTCTCATGGGCCTCCCTGAGCAGTTCTTC. Protein: CASSLMGLPEQFF.

This clone has a handful of counts. The chain joins TRBV9 to TRBJ2-2; 7 nucleotides align to TRBD2. Germline V gives CDR1 SGDLS, CDR2 YYNGEE. The V gene end was trimmed by 4 bases and the J gene end by 1 base; junction bases not matched to a gene: 7. The CDR3 length is 16 residues. The CDR3 nucleotides are TGTGCCAGCAGCCCCCGGTCTAGCGGGAACACCGGGGAGCTGTTTTTT. It codes for CASSPRSSGNTGELFF.

The rearrangement uses TRBV7-9 and TRBJ2-1; 13 bases align to TRBD2. The CDR3 consists of 17 residues. Losses at the gene ends were 5 bases for V and 7 bases for J; bases not matched to a gene: 11. CDR1 SEHNR and CDR2 FQNEAQ come from the germline V gene (reference sequence). The CDR3 DNA is TGTGCCAGCAGCGCAGGACTAGCGGGAGATCTTCGGAATGAGCAGTTCTTC. Its protein product is CASSAGLAGDLRNEQFF.

V gene TRBV5-1 combines with J gene TRBJ2-7; TRBD2 might be the D (6 bases). Germline loops: CDR1 SGHRS, CDR2 YFSETQ. The CDR3 length is 15 residues. V was shortened by 2 bases and J by 5 bases, with 17 bases between the two germline ends. DNA for the CDR3: TGCGCCAGCAGCTTTTCGAGTGCGGGGCCCGACGAGCAGTACTTC. Translated: CASSFSSAGPDEQYF.

V usage is TRBV5-6 and J usage is TRBJ2-3; TRBD2 matches 11 bases. The ends lost 1 base at V and 6 bases at J; junction bases unmatched: 4. This CDR3 is built from 15 residues. Germline V CDR1 and CDR2: SGHDT, YYEEEE. Written as DNA, the CDR3 is TGTGCCAGCAGCTTGAGGATAGCGGGAGGGGATACGCAGTATTTT. This sequence encodes CASSLRIAGGDTQYF.

This rearrangement joins TRBV9 to TRBJ1-4, with 7 nucleotides matching TRBD1. Germline assignment: CDR1 SGDLS and CDR2 YYNGEE. Unmatched junction bases numbered 5, after V lost 2 bases and J lost 4 bases. The CDR3 extends over 15 amino acids. Written as DNA, the CDR3 is TGTGCCAGCAGCGTCACCCCAGGGGGTAATGAAAAACTGTTTTTT. It is translated as CASSVTPGGNEKLFF.

This clone came up a few times. The chain joins TRBV19 to TRBJ1-4; no firm D call. Germline V gives CDR1 LNHDA, CDR2 SQIVND (reference sequence). The CDR3 consists of 16 residues. V lost 4 bases and J lost 3, with 15 bases in between. The CDR3 reads CASSKIGGVANEKLFF. DNA for the CDR3: TGTGCCAGTAGTAAGATAGGAGGAGTAGCTAATGAAAAACTGTTTTTT. Supplemented by reference TRBV19 and TRBJ1-4, the full variable domain reads DGGITQSPKYLFRKEGQNVTLSCEQNLNHDAMYWYRQDPGQGLRLIYYSQIVNDFQKGDIAEGYSVSREKKESFPLTVTSAQKNPTAFYLCASSKIGGVANEKLFFGSGTQLSVL.

This clone turned up a few times. The chain combines TRBV5-4 with TRBJ1-1; maybe TRBD1 (6 bases). V was trimmed by 2 bases and J by 4 bases, leaving 15 bases between them. The CDR3 consists of 15 residues. CDR1 and CDR2 from the germline V gene are SGHNT and YYREEE (reference sequence). Here the CDR3 DNA reads TGTGCCAGCAGCTTCGGTACAGGGTTTGGCACTGAAGCTTTCTTT. Translating it yields CASSFGTGFGTEAFF.

The rearrangement links TRBV13 to TRBJ2-3, with 9 bases that match TRBD2. CDR1 and CDR2 (germline): PRHDT, FYEKMQ (reference sequence). CDR3 length: 17 amino acids. With V trimmed by 2 bases and J by 8 bases, 14 bases remained unmatched. This CDR3 reads CASSLRVTGLARGTQYF. The CDR3 DNA reads TGTGCCAGCAGCTTAAGGGTTACGGGACTAGCTCGTGGTACGCAGTATTTT.

The rearrangement links TRBV28 to TRBJ1-2; D may be TRBD1 (5 bases). The germline CDR1 and CDR2 sequences are MDHEN and SYDVKM. The V gene lost 3 bases and the J gene lost 5 bases, with 13 bases spanning the gap. The length of the CDR3 is 14 residues. Here the CDR3 reads CASSFPGGLYGYTF. The CDR3 DNA sequence: TGTGCCAGCAGTTTTCCCGGGGGATTATATGGCTACACCTTC.

The V call is TRBV7-9, the J call TRBJ1-2; 7 bases agree with TRBD1. After removal of 3 bases from V and 6 bases from J, the junction contained 4 bases not matched to a gene. The CDR3 has 13 amino acids. Germline V gives CDR1 SEHNR, CDR2 FQNEAQ (reference sequence). CDR3 loop: CASSLTGLHGYTF. For the CDR3, the DNA is TGTGCCAGCAGCTTGACAGGGTTACATGGCTACACCTTC.

Within the sample, this clone is medium-sized. The chain couples TRBV7-8 to TRBJ2-7; 8 nucleotides agree with TRBD1. The V segment lost 8 bases and the J segment 2 bases; nucleotides outside the gene matches: 5. From germline, CDR1 is SGHVS and CDR2 FQNEAQ. The CDR3 contains 13 residues. The CDR3 sequence: CASARGQAYEQYF. CDR3 coding DNA: TGTGCCAGCGCCCGGGGACAGGCCTACGAGCAGTACTTC. The entire variable domain, with the rest obtained from reference TRBV7-8 and TRBJ2-7, is as follows: GAGVSQSPRYKVAKRGQDVALRCDPISGHVSLFWYQQALGQGPEFLTYFQNEAQLDKSGLPSDRFFAERPEGSVSTLKIQRTQQEDSAVYLCASARGQAYEQYFGPGTRLTVT.

This clone was detected once. This chain joins TRBV3-1 (or the pseudogene TRBV3-2) and TRBJ1-2, with a possible D match to TRBD1 (5 bases). Trimming pared 1 base from V and 8 bases from J, leaving 14 bases between. Germline V gives CDR1 LGHDT, CDR2 YNNKEL (reference sequence). The CDR3 sequence is 14 residues long. CDR3 sequence reads: CASSQVGGLRGYTF. The CDR3 DNA sequence: TGTGCCAGCAGCCAAGTCGGGGGATTGCGCGGCTACACCTTC.

The chain employs TRBV9 and TRBJ1-6; D ambiguous. Germline CDR1 and CDR2: SGDLS and YYNGEE. The CDR3 has 13 residues. Trimming pared 1 base from V and 7 bases from J, leaving 6 bases between. CDR3 sequence: CASSVNGNSPLHF. The CDR3 bases are TGTGCCAGCAGCGTAAACGGGAATTCACCCCTCCACTTT.

The DNA for the CDR3 is TGTGCCAGCAGTACAAGGGGGGGCGGAAAACCGCCCCAGCATTTT. Protein product: CASSTRGGGKPPQHF. This chain uses TRBV7-2 with TRBJ1-5; D is possibly TRBD1 (6 bases). The CDR3 covers 15 residues. Looked up from germline, CDR1 is SGHTA and CDR2 is FQGNSA. V was shortened by 6 bases and J by 9 bases, with 21 bases between the two germline ends. Drawing the rest from reference TRBV7-2 and TRBJ1-5, the complete variable domain is GAGVSQSPSNKVTEKGKDVELRCDPISGHTALYWYRQSLGQGLEFLIYFQGNSAPDKSGLPSDRFSAERTGGSVSTLTIQRTQQEDSAVYLCASSTRGGGKPPQHFGDGTRLSIL.

This clone was detected only a few times. CDR3 sequence: CASSLGHASYEQYF. The CDR3 DNA reads TGTGCCAGCAGCTTGGGACATGCCTCCTACGAGCAGTACTTC. The J gene is TRBJ2-7, the V gene TRBV11-3, with D maybe TRBD1 (6 bases). This CDR3 region has 14 residues. Germline loops: CDR1 SGHNT, CDR2 YENEEA. V was cut by 3 bases and J by 0 bases, with 9 bases left in between.

This CDR3 is CASSPLGVTEAFF. CDR3 nucleotide sequence: TGTGCCAGCAGTCCGCTTGGAGTCACTGAAGCTTTCTTT. V gene TRBV7-3 combines with J gene TRBJ1-1, with D hard to call. Germline V gene data show CDR1 as SGHTA and CDR2 as FQGTGA. V was cut by 6 bases and J by 4 bases, with 12 bases left in between. The CDR3 totals 13 residues.

Remarks on this clone: The sample contains more than one DNA sequence encoding this CDR3. The chain is built from TRBV9 and TRBJ2-2; weak D call: TRBD2 (5 bases). The CDR3 totals 15 residues. The V gene lost 0 bases and the J gene lost 4 bases, with 10 bases spanning the gap. Germline loops: CDR1 SGDLS, CDR2 YYNGEE. Written as DNA, the CDR3 is TGTGCCAGCAGCGTAGGGTTAGGGAGCACCGGGGAGCTGTTTTTT. It is translated as CASSVGLGSTGELFF.

The chain employs TRBV30 and TRBJ2-1, with a possible D match to TRBD1 (8 bases). Germline lookup yields CDR1 GTSNPN and CDR2 SVGIG (reference sequence). The CDR3 runs 17 residues. V was trimmed by 2 bases and J by 2 bases, leaving 19 bases between them. CDR3 in DNA: TGTGCCTGGAGTCCTAACAGGGGGGGAGAGGCCTACAATGAGCAGTTCTTC. It yields the protein CAWSPNRGGEAYNEQFF.

The CDR3 DNA is TGTGCCAGTAGTATCCCTAGGACTAGCGGGGGCCAGCAGTTCTTC. Encoded protein: CASSIPRTSGGQQFF. The rearrangement links TRBV19 to TRBJ2-1, with TRBD2 matching over 13 bases. Losses at the gene ends were 3 bases for V and 11 bases for J; bases not matched to a gene: 7. The CDR3 length is 15 residues. Germline CDR1 reads LNHDA; CDR2 reads SQIVND (reference sequence).